This is a list of T cell receptor beta chains from one sample in a study of T cells after yellow fever vaccination. One entry per CDR3 protein results from TCRdb running MiXCR on the 5' RACE reads. The sample consists of about 240,000 distinct CDR3 sequences, about 3.9% of them appearing once. The source material was PBMCs, sampled 15 days after the yellow fever booster vaccination. The receptor source for this set is a man between 18 and 35 years old who received the YFV17D yellow fever vaccine. Both conserved end residues are trimmed from each CDR3. Each record gives: V gene, CDR3 protein.

TRBV29-1	SVDGGYGYT
TRBV5-4	ASSLARKSGETQY
TRBV12-3/TRBV12-4	ASSWGSSGANVLT
TRBV5-6	ASSPWIRGGTHETQY
TRBV5-1	ASSWYRANNEQF
TRBV5-5	ASRVITEGEQF
TRBV20-1	SARDPELGITYEQY
TRBV24-1	ATGGLAGVIDTQY
TRBV5-1	ASSIGTRETQY
TRBV24-1	ATSDPTGIQETQY
TRBV27	ASTRPQGLNTEAF
TRBV18	ASSPVSGTDTQY
TRBV7-8	ASSRERIGNQPQH
TRBV20-1	SARVTGLGETQY
TRBV5-1	ASSLSGRSYEQY
TRBV6-4	ASSETGGASETQY
TRBV20-1	SAYRGSNQPQH
TRBV6-1	ASSGLQGLEGYT
TRBV12-3/TRBV12-4	ASSFTTSYEQY
TRBV5-1	ASSLTGFYEQY
TRBV6-6	ASRGDTSGNTIY
TRBV5-1	ASSTTSGTPHN
TRBV5-1	ASSPAVLSENEQY
TRBV7-2	ASSLEPVNTEAF